Sequencing of this T cell receptor (beta chain) was carried out in a study of blood T cell repertoires in COVID-19. Study-wide background: Sites across the United States, Italy and Spain contributed samples from acute and convalescent COVID-19.

Trimming took 0 bases from V and 7 from J; bases not matched to a gene: 9. This CDR3 is 17 amino acids long. Looked up from germline, CDR1 is SGHRS and CDR2 is YFSETQ. Original processing notes: Reference gene primer amplification in the assay estimated nucleated cell counts. Sequenced by immunoSEQ multiplex PCR; TCRdb stores in-frame clones only, minus some. V and J calls and clone size are copied from that table; D and trimming were computed from the DNA. The sample carries roughly 240,000 clones, about 89% recorded once. The chain joins TRBV5-1 to TRBJ2-2; 10 positions agree with TRBD2. The source is a woman aged 55-75 years who had recovered from COVID-19. Sequencing input: peripheral blood. The CDR3 spells CASSLEAGGPEDGELFF. In DNA form, the CDR3 reads TGCGCCAGCAGCTTGGAAGCGGGGGGGCCCGAGGACGGGGAGCTGTTTTTT.